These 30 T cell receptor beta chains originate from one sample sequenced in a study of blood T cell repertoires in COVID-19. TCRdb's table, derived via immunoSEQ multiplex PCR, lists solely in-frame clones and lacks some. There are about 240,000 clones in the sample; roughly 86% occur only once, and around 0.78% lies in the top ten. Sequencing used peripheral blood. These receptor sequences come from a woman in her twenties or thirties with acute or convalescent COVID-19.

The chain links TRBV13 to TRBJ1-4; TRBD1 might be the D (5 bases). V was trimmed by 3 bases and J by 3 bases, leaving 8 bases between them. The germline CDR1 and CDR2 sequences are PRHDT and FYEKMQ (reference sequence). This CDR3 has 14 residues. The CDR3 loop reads CASSLRGPNEKLFF. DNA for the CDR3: TGTGCCAGCAGCTTGCGGGGACCTAATGAAAAACTGTTTTTT. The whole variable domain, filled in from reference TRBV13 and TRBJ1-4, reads AAGVIQSPRHLIKEKRETATLKCYPIPRHDTVYWYQQGPGQDPQFLISFYEKMQSDKGSIPDRFSAQQFSDYHSELNMSSLELGDSALYFCASSLRGPNEKLFFGSGTQLSVL.

DNA of the CDR3: TGTGCCACCAGTGATCGGTTAAGGGGGACTAGCGCCTACAATGAGCAGTTCTTC. Protein product: CATSDRLRGTSAYNEQFF. The chain has TRBV24-1 and TRBJ2-1; 10 bases agree with TRBD2. CDR1 and CDR2 from the germline V gene are KGHDR and SFDVKD. The CDR3 length is 18 residues. The trim removed 3 bases at V and 2 bases at J, leaving 9 bases unmatched.

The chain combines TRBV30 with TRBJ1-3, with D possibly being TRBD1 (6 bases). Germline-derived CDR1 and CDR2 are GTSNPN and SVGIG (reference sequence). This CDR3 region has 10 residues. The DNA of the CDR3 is TGTGCGCAGGGGCAAAACACCATATATTTT. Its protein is CAQGQNTIYF.

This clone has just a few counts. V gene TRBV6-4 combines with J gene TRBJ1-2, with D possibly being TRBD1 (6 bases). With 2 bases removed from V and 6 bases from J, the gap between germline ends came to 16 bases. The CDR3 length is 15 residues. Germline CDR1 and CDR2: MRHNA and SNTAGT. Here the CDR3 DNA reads TGTGCCAGCAGTGACCACACGGGGGGGCCGGATGGCTACACCTTC. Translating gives CASSDHTGGPDGYTF.

CDR3 sequence: CASSLRASGSVKNIQYF. In nucleotides, the CDR3 is TGTGCCAGCAGTTTAAGGGCTAGCGGGAGTGTCAAAAACATTCAGTACTTC. The V call is TRBV28, the J call TRBJ2-4; 10 bases are a match to TRBD2. The CDR3 runs 17 residues. V shed 2 bases, J shed 3 bases, and the junction held 7 bases outside the gene matches. Germline lookup yields CDR1 MDHEN and CDR2 SYDVKM.

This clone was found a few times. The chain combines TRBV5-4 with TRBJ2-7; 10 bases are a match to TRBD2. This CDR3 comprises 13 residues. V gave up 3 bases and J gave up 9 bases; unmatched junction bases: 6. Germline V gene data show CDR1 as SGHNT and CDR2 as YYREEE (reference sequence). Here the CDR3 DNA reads TGTGCCAGCAGCTCGGGGACTAGCGCCGGGCAGTACTTC. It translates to CASSSGTSAGQYF. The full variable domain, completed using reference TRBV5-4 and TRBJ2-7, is ETGVTQSPTHLIKTRGQQVTLRCSSQSGHNTVSWYQQALGQGPQFIFQYYREEENGRGNFPPRFSGLQFPNYSSELNVNALELDDSALYLCASSSGTSAGQYFGPGTRLTVT.

This chain's CDR3 is CASHTGPLAKNIQYF. DNA for the CDR3: TGTGCCAGCCATACAGGGCCGCTAGCCAAAAACATTCAGTACTTC. This chain links TRBV6-5 with TRBJ2-4; tentatively, D is TRBD1 (6 bases). The CDR3 covers 15 residues. Trimming took 8 bases from V and 0 from J, leaving 14 bases between them. Germline V CDR1 and CDR2: MNHEY, SVGAGI.

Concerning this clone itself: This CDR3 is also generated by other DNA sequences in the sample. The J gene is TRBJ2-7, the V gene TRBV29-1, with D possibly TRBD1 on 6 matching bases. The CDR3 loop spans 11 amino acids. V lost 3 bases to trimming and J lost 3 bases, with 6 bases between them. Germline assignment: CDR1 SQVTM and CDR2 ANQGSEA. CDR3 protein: CSVDRGYEQYF. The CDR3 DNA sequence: TGCAGCGTTGACAGGGGCTACGAGCAGTACTTC.

As DNA, the CDR3 is TGTGCCAGCAGCTTAGACGCCGGTTCGGGACAAGAGACCCAGTACTTC. Translating it yields CASSLDAGSGQETQYF. This chain links TRBV11-3 with TRBJ2-5; TRBD2 is a possible D gene (5 bases). Germline CDR1 reads SGHNT; CDR2 reads YENEEA. The CDR3 totals 16 residues. The ends were cut back, 0 bases at V and 2 bases at J, with 13 bases in the middle.

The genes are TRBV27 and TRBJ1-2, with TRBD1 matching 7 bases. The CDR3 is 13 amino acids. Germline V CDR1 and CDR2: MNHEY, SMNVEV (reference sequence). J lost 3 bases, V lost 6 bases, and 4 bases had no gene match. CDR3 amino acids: CASRMTGYYGYTF. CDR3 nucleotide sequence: TGTGCCAGCAGGATGACAGGGTACTATGGCTACACCTTC.

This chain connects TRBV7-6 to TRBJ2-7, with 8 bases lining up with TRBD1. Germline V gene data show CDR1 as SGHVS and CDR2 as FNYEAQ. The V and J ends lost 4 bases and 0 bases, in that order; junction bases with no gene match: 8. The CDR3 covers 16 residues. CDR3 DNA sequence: TGTGCCAGCAGCTCCCGGACAGGGATGAGCTCCTACGAGCAGTACTTC. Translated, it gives CASSSRTGMSSYEQYF.

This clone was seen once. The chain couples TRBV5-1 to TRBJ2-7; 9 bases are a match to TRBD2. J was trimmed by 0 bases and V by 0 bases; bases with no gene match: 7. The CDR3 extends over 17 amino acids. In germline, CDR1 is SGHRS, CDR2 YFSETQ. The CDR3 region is CASSLGISGGSSYEQYF. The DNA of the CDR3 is TGCGCCAGCAGCTTGGGGATTAGCGGGGGAAGCTCCTACGAGCAGTACTTC. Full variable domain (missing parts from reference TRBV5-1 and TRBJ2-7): KAGVTQTPRYLIKTRGQQVTLSCSPISGHRSVSWYQQTPGQGLQFLFEYFSETQRNKGNFPGRFSGRQFSNSRSEMNVSTLELGDSALYLCASSLGISGGSSYEQYFGPGTRLTVT.

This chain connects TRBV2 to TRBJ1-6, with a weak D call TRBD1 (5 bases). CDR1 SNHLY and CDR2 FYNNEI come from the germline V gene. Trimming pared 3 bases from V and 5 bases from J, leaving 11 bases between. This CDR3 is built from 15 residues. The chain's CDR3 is CASSERGRDNSPLHF. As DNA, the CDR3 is TGTGCCAGCAGTGAGCGGGGGAGGGATAATTCACCCCTCCACTTT.

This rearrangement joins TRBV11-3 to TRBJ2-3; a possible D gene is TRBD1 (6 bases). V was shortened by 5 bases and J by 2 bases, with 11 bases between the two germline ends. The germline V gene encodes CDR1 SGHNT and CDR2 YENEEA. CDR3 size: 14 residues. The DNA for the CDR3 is TGTGCCAGCAGCCTAACAGGGTTCACAGATACGCAGTATTTT. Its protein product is CASSLTGFTDTQYF. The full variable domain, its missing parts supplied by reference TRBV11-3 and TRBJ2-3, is EAGVVQSPRYKIIEKKQPVAFWCNPISGHNTLYWYLQNLGQGPELLIRYENEEAVDDSQLPKDRFSAERLKGVDSTLKIQPAELGDSAVYLCASSLTGFTDTQYFGPGTRLTVL.

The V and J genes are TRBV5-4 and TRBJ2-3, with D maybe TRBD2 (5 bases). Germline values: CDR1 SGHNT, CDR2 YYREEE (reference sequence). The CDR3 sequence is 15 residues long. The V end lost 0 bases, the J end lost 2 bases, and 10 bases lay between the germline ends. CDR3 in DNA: TGTGCCAGCAGCTTGGACGGAGGATACACAGATACGCAGTATTTT. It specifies CASSLDGGYTDTQYF. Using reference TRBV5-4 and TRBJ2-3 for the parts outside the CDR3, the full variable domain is ETGVTQSPTHLIKTRGQQVTLRCSSQSGHNTVSWYQQALGQGPQFIFQYYREEENGRGNFPPRFSGLQFPNYSSELNVNALELDDSALYLCASSLDGGYTDTQYFGPGTRLTVL.

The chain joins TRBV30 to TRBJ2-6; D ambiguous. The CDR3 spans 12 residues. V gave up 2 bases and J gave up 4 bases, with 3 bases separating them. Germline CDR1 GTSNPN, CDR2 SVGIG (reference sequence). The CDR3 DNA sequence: TGTGCCTGGAGTCAGGGGGCCAACGTCCTGACTTTC. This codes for CAWSQGANVLTF.

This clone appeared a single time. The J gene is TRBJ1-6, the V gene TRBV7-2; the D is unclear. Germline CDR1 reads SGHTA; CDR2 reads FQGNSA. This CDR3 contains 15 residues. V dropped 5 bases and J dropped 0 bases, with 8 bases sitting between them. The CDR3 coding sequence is TGTGCCAGCAGCGCCAGAAGCTCCTATAATTCACCCCTCCACTTT. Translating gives CASSARSSYNSPLHF.

The CDR3 sequence is CATSTPRGTGSNYEQYF. CDR3 sequence (DNA): TGTGCCACCAGCACCCCCCGAGGGACAGGGTCGAACTACGAGCAGTACTTC. This chain joins TRBV15 and TRBJ2-7; the match to TRBD1 covers 9 bases. Germline assignment: CDR1 LNHNV and CDR2 YYDKDF (reference sequence). This CDR3 is built from 17 residues. Trimming removed 4 bases from V and 3 bases from J; junction bases left unmatched: 13.

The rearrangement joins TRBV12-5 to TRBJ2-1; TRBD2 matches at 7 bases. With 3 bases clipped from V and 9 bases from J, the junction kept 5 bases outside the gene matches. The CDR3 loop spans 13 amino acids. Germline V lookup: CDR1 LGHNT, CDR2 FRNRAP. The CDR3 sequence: CASGFGREREQFF. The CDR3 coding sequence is TGTGCTAGTGGTTTTGGGCGGGAGCGTGAGCAGTTCTTC.

The CDR3: CASSYDRKNSPLHF. CDR3 nucleotide sequence: TGTGCCAGCAGTTACGACAGGAAGAATTCACCCCTCCACTTT. The chain couples TRBV6-5 to TRBJ1-6, with D possibly being TRBD1 (6 bases). Trimming cost V 2 bases and J 7 bases, with 9 bases left between them. Germline V lookup: CDR1 MNHEY, CDR2 SVGAGI. The CDR3 extends over 14 amino acids.

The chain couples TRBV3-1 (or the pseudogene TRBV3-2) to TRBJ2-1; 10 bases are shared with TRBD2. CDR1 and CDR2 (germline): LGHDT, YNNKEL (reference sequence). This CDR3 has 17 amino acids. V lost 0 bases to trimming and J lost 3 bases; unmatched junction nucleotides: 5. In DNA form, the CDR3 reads TGTGCCAGCAGCCAAGACGTAGCGGGAGGCCGCTACAATGAGCAGTTCTTC. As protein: CASSQDVAGGRYNEQFF.

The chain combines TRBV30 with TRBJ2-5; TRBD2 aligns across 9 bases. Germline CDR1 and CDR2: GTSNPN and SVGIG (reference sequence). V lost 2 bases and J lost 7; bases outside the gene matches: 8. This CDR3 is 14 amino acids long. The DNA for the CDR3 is TGTGCCTGGAGTACCCTAGCGGGGCGAGGGACCCAGTACTTC. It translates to CAWSTLAGRGTQYF.

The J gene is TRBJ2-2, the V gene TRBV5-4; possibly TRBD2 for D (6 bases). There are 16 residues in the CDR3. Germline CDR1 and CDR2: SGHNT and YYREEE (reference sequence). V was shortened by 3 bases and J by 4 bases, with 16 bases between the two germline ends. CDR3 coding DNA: TGTGCCAGCAGCTGGGGGACTGGGGCCGTCACCGGGGAGCTGTTTTTT. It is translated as CASSWGTGAVTGELFF.

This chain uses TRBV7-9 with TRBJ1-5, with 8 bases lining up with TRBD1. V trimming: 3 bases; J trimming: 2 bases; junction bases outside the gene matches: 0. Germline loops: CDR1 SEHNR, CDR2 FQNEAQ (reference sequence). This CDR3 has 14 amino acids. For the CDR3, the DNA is TGTGCCAGCAGCTTGACAGGGGGCAATCAGCCCCAGCATTTT. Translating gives CASSLTGGNQPQHF. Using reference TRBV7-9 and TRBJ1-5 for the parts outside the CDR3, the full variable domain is DTGVSQNPRHKITKRGQNVTFRCDPISEHNRLYWYRQTLGQGPEFLTYFQNEAQLEKSRLLSDRFSAERPKGSFSTLEIQRTEQGDSAMYLCASSLTGGNQPQHFGDGTRLSIL.

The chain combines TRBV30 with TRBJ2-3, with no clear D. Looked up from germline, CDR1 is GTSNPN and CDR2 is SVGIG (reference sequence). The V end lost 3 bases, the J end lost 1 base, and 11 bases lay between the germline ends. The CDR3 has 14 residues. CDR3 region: CAWRPDRGTDTQYF. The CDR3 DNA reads TGTGCCTGGAGACCGGATCGGGGCACAGATACGCAGTATTTT.

DNA of the CDR3: TGTGCCAGCAACGTACAGGGGTTTAGGTACGAGCAGTACTTC. This encodes CASNVQGFRYEQYF. The chain links TRBV6-6 to TRBJ2-7; 7 nucleotides line up with TRBD1. This CDR3 spans 14 amino acids. The V gene's germline CDR1 is MNHNY and CDR2 SVGAGI (reference sequence). V lost 7 bases and J lost 4; bases outside the gene matches: 10.

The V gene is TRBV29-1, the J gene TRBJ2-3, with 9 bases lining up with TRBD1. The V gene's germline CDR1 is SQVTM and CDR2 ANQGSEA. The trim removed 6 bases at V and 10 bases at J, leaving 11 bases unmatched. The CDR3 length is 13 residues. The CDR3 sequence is CSVEGQGTFAQYF. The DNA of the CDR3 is TGCAGCGTCGAGGGACAGGGCACCTTTGCGCAGTATTTT.

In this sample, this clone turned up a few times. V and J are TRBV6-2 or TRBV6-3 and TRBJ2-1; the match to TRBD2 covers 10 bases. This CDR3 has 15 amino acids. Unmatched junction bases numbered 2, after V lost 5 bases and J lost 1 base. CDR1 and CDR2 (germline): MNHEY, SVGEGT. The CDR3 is CASSSGGASYNEQFF. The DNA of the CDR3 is TGTGCCAGCAGTAGCGGGGGGGCGTCCTACAATGAGCAGTTCTTC.

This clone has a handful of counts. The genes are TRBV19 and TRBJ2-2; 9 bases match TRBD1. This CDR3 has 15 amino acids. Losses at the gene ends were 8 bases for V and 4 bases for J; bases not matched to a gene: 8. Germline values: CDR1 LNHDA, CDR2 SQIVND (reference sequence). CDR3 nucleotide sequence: TGTGCCAGTTACCGACCGGGACAGGGCACCGGGGAGCTGTTTTTT. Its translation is CASYRPGQGTGELFF.

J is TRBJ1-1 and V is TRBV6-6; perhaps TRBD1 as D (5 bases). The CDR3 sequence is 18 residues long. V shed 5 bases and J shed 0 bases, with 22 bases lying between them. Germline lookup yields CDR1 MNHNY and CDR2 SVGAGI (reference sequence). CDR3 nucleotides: TGTGCCAGCAGTCGCGCCAGGGCCACAACCTCGATGAACACTGAAGCTTTCTTT. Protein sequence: CASSRARATTSMNTEAFF.